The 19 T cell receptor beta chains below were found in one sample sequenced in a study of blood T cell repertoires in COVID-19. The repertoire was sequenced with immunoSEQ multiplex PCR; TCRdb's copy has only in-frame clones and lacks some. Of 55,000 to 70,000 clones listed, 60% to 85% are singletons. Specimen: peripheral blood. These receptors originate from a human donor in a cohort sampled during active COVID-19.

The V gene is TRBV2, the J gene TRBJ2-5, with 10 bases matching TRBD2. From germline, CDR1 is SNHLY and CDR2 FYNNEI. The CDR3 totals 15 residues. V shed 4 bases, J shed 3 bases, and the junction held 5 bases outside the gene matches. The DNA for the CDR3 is TGTGCCAGCAGTGTTTTCACTAGCGGGAAAGAGACCCAGTACTTC. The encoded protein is CASSVFTSGKETQYF.

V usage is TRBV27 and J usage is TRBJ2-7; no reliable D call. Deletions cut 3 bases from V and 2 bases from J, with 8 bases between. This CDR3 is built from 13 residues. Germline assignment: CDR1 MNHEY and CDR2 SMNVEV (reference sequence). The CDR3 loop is CASSLAGPYEQYF. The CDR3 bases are TGTGCCAGCAGTTTGGCAGGCCCCTACGAGCAGTACTTC.

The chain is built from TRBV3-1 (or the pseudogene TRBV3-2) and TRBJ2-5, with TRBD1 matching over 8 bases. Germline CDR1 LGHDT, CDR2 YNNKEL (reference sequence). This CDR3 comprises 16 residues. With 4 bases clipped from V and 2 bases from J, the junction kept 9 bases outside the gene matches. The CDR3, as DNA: TGTGCCAGCAGCCCTACTCCAGGGGGCCTTCAAGAGACCCAGTACTTC. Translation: CASSPTPGGLQETQYF.

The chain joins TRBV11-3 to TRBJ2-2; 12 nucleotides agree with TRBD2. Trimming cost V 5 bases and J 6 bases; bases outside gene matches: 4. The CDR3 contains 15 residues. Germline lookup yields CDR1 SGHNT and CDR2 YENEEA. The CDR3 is CASSPGLAGSGELFF. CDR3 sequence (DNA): TGTGCCAGCAGCCCGGGACTAGCGGGTTCCGGGGAGCTGTTTTTT.

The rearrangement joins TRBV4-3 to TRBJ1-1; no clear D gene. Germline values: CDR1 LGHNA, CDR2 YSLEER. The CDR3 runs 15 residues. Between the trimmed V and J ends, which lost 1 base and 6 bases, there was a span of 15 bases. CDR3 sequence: CASSQAPVGRAEAFF. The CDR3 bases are TGCGCCAGCAGCCAAGCTCCCGTGGGGAGGGCTGAAGCTTTCTTT.

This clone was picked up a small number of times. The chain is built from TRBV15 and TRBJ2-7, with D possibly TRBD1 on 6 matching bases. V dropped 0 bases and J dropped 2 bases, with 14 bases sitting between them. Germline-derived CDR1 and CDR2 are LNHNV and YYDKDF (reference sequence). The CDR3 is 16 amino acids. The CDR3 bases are TGTGCCACCAGCAGAGATCAAAAGACAGGCGCCTACGAGCAGTACTTC. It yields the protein CATSRDQKTGAYEQYF. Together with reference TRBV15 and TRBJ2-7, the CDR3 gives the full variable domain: DAMVIQNPRYQVTQFGKPVTLSCSQTLNHNVMYWYQQKSSQAPKLLFHYYDKDFNNEADTPDNFQSRRPNTSFCFLDIRSPGLGDTAMYLCATSRDQKTGAYEQYFGPGTRLTVT.

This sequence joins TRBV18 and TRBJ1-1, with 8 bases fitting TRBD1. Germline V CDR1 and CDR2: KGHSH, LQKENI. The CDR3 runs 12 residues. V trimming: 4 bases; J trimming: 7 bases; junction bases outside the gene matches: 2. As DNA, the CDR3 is TGTGCCAGCTCACAAGACAGGGGTGAAGCTTTCTTT. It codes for CASSQDRGEAFF.

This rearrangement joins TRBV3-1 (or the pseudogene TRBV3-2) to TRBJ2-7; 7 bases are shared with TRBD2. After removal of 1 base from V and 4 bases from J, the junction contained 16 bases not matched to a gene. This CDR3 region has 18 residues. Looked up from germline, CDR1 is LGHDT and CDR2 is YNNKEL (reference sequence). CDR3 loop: CASSQAPFREARFYEQYF. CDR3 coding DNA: TGTGCCAGCAGCCAAGCACCTTTTCGGGAGGCGCGCTTTTACGAGCAGTACTTC.

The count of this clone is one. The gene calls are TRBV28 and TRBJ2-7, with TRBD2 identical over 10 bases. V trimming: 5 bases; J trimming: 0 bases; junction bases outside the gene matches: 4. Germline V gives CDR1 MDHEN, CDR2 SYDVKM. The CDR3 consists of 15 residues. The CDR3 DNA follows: TGTGCCAGCAGTCAACTAGCGGGATTCTCCTACGAGCAGTACTTC. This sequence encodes CASSQLAGFSYEQYF. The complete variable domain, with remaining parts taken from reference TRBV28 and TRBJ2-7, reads DVKVTQSSRYLVKRTGEKVFLECVQDMDHENMFWYRQDPGLGLRLIYFSYDVKMKEKGDIPEGYSVSREKKERFSLILESASTNQTSMYLCASSQLAGFSYEQYFGPGTRLTVT.

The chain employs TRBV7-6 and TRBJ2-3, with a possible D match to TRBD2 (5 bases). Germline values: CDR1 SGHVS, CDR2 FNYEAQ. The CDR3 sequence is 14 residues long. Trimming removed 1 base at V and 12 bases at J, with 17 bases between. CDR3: CASSLERSPSLQYF. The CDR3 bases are TGTGCCAGCAGCTTAGAAAGGTCGCCTAGCCTACAGTATTTT.

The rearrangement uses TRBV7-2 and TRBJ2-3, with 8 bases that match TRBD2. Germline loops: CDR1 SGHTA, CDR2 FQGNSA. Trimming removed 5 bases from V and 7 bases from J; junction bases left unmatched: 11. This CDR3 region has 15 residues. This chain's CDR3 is CASSPGLAVPHTQYF. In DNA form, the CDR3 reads TGTGCCAGCAGCCCAGGACTAGCCGTCCCCCATACGCAGTATTTT.

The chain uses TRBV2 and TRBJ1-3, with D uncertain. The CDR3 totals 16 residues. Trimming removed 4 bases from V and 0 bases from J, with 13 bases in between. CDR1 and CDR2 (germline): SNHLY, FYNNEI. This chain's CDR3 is CASSAAGSASGNTIYF. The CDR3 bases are TGTGCCAGCAGTGCTGCCGGCAGCGCCTCTGGAAACACCATATATTTT.

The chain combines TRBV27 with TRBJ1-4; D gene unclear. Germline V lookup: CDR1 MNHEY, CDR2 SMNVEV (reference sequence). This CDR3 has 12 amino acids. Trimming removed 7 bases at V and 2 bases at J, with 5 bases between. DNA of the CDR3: TGTGCCAGCAAGAGTACTAATGAAAAACTGTTTTTT. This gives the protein CASKSTNEKLFF.

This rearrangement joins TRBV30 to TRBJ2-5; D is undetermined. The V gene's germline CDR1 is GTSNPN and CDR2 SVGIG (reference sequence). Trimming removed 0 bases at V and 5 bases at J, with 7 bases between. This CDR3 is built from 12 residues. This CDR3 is CAWSVWPETQYF. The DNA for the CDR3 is TGTGCCTGGAGTGTATGGCCCGAGACCCAGTACTTC.

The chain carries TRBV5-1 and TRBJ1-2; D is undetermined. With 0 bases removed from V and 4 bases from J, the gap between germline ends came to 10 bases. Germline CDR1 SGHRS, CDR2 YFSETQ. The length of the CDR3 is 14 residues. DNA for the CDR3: TGCGCCAGCAGCTTGGAGCGGGGTTCCTATGGCTACACCTTC. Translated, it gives CASSLERGSYGYTF.

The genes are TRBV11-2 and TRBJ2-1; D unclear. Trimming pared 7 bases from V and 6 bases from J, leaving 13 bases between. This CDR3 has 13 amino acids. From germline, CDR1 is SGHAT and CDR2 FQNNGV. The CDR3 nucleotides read TGTGCCAGCACGGCGGTAGGTGGCAATGAGCAGTTCTTC. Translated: CASTAVGGNEQFF.

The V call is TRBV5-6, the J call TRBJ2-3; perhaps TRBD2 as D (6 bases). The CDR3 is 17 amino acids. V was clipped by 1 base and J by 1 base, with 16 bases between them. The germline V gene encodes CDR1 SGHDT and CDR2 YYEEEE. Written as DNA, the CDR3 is TGTGCCAGCAGCTTGTACCAGCGGGTTGGGGGCACAGATACGCAGTATTTT. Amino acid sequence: CASSLYQRVGGTDTQYF.

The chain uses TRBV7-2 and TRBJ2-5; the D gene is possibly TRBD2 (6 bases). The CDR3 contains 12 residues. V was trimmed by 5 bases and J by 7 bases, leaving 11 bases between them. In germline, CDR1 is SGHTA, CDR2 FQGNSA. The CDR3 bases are TGTGCCAGCAGCCATAGCGGTGGGACCCAGTACTTC. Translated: CASSHSGGTQYF. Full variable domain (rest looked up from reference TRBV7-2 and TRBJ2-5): GAGVSQSPSNKVTEKGKDVELRCDPISGHTALYWYRQSLGQGLEFLIYFQGNSAPDKSGLPSDRFSAERTGGSVSTLTIQRTQQEDSAVYLCASSHSGGTQYFGPGTRLLVL.

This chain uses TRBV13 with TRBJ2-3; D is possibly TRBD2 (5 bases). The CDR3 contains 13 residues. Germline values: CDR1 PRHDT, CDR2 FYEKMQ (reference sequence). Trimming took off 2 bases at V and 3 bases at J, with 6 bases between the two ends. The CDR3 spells CASSLRGTDTQYF. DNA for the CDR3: TGTGCCAGCAGCTTACGGGGAACAGATACGCAGTATTTT.